Below are 28 T cell receptor beta chains sequenced from a single sample in a study of T cell responses to AZD1222 COVID-19 vaccine. Only in-frame clones appear in the TCRdb table, and some are missing; sequencing was by immunoSEQ multiplex PCR. The sample has about 100,000 clones, approximately 88% seen once; the top ten hold 16%. Material: peripheral blood, obtained on day 0 of AZD1222 vaccination. These receptors were collected from an adult in good health.

V usage is TRBV29-1 and J usage is TRBJ2-1, with D possibly being TRBD1 (6 bases). The CDR3 runs 14 residues. Between the trimmed V and J ends, which lost 4 bases and 6 bases, there was a span of 16 bases. Germline CDR1 and CDR2: SQVTM and ANQGSEA. This CDR3 is CSVAPAGAINEQFF. Written as DNA, the CDR3 is TGCAGCGTTGCCCCCGCAGGGGCTATCAATGAGCAGTTCTTC.

The chain couples TRBV5-1 to TRBJ2-7, with 7 positions matching TRBD2. CDR1 and CDR2 from the germline V gene are SGHRS and YFSETQ. The V segment lost 0 bases and the J segment 6 bases; nucleotides outside the gene matches: 6. The CDR3 runs 14 residues. The CDR3 here is CASSLVAGEGEQYF. CDR3 bases: TGCGCCAGCAGCTTGGTCGCGGGAGAGGGCGAGCAGTACTTC.

V usage is TRBV5-1 and J usage is TRBJ2-2; D is tentatively TRBD1 or TRBD2 (5 bases each). V lost 4 bases, J lost 3 bases, and 19 bases lay in between. The CDR3 is made up of 17 amino acids. Germline-derived CDR1 and CDR2 are SGHRS and YFSETQ. The CDR3 nucleotides are TGCGCCAGCAGCAAATCGACCGGGACCACTTACACCGGGGAGCTGTTTTTT. Residues: CASSKSTGTTYTGELFF.

The J gene is TRBJ1-1, the V gene TRBV7-8, with 7 positions matching TRBD1. CDR3 length equals 14 residues. Germline CDR1 is SGHVS and CDR2 is FQNEAQ. Losses at the gene ends were 8 bases for V and 3 bases for J; bases not matched to a gene: 9. The CDR3 region is CASLTGRRDTEAFF. CDR3 DNA sequence: TGTGCCAGCCTGACAGGGAGAAGGGACACTGAAGCTTTCTTT.

The gene calls are TRBV29-1 and TRBJ2-5; 12 bases map to TRBD2. J was trimmed by 8 bases and V by 4 bases; bases with no gene match: 11. The CDR3 length is 15 residues. Germline-derived CDR1 and CDR2 are SQVTM and ANQGSEA. The CDR3 bases are TGCAGCGTTGGTGAGACTAGCGGGAGAAGAGGAACCCAGTACTTC. Encoded protein: CSVGETSGRRGTQYF.

The rearrangement uses TRBV4-1 and TRBJ1-1; D is possibly TRBD1 (6 bases). CDR1 MGHRA and CDR2 YSYEKL come from the germline V gene. With 4 bases removed from V and 1 base from J, the gap between germline ends came to 13 bases. The CDR3 is 15 residues long. CDR3 amino acids: CASSLWGGGNTEAFF. The CDR3 nucleotides are TGCGCCAGCAGCCTATGGGGGGGCGGGAACACTGAAGCTTTCTTT.

This clone was detected once. The V and J genes are TRBV7-3 and TRBJ2-3; TRBD1 aligns across 8 bases. V gave up 5 bases and J gave up 1 base; unmatched junction bases: 14. CDR1 is SGHTA, CDR2 FQGTGA, per germline. The length of the CDR3 is 18 residues. The chain's CDR3 is CASSPTLGDRGGTDTQYF. In nucleotides, the CDR3 is TGTGCCAGCAGCCCAACTTTGGGTGACAGGGGTGGCACAGATACGCAGTATTTT.

This chain connects TRBV18 to TRBJ1-4, with 10 bases identical to TRBD1. In germline, CDR1 is KGHSH, CDR2 LQKENI. CDR3 size: 15 residues. V shed 1 base and J 7 bases; nucleotides not matched to a gene: 3. The CDR3 sequence: CASSPRTGGGEKLFF. CDR3 nucleotides: TGTGCCAGCTCACCACGGACAGGGGGAGGTGAAAAACTGTTTTTT.

The J gene is TRBJ1-2, the V gene TRBV10-3; D may be TRBD1 (5 bases). There are 12 residues in the CDR3. From germline, CDR1 is ENHRY and CDR2 SYGVKD. Trimming removed 9 bases at V and 6 bases at J, with 14 bases between. This chain's CDR3 is CAIRDVEDGYTF. The DNA of the CDR3 is TGTGCCATAAGGGACGTGGAAGATGGCTACACCTTC.

This chain links TRBV28 with TRBJ1-1; weak D call: TRBD1 (6 bases). The CDR3 loop spans 16 amino acids. Germline V CDR1 and CDR2: MDHEN, SYDVKM. Trimming cost V 1 base and J 5 bases, with 17 bases left between them. The CDR3 DNA sequence: TGTGCCAGCAGTTTATTCCGGACAGTTAGCGGAACTGAAGCTTTCTTT. This sequence encodes CASSLFRTVSGTEAFF.

The chain uses TRBV10-3 and TRBJ2-1; TRBD1 matches 9 bases. The CDR3 consists of 15 residues. The germline V gene encodes CDR1 ENHRY and CDR2 SYGVKD. The junction had 6 bases not matched to a gene; V was cut back by 5 bases and J by 4 bases. In DNA, the CDR3 is TGTGCCATCAGTCTAGGGACAGGGTCTTACAATGAGCAGTTCTTC. It is translated as CAISLGTGSYNEQFF.

The chain uses TRBV12-3 or TRBV12-4 and TRBJ1-1; D gene unclear. This CDR3 contains 12 residues. Trimming stripped 2 bases from V and 8 bases from J, with 9 bases between. CDR3 nucleotides: TGTGCCAGCAGTTTATGGAGCAGGGAAGCTTTCTTT. This codes for CASSLWSREAFF.

This clone was seen only once. The chain links TRBV5-8 to TRBJ1-4; TRBD1 matches 11 bases. CDR1 is SGHTS and CDR2 is YDEGEE in the germline V gene. The CDR3 has 16 residues. V dropped 4 bases and J dropped 6; count of bases not matched to a gene: 8. The CDR3 sequence: CASSPGQGAEYEKLFF. The CDR3 nucleotides read TGTGCCAGCAGCCCCGGACAGGGGGCTGAGTATGAAAAACTGTTTTTT.

V usage is TRBV5-1 and J usage is TRBJ1-2, with D unclear. CDR3 length: 11 residues. Germline-derived CDR1 and CDR2 are SGHRS and YFSETQ. V dropped 4 bases and J dropped 5 bases, with 6 bases sitting between them. The CDR3 loop is CASSLGYGYTF. In DNA, the CDR3 is TGCGCCAGCAGCCTCGGATATGGCTACACCTTC.

V and J are TRBV7-9 and TRBJ2-5, with TRBD1 as a possible D gene (6 bases). With 3 bases removed from V and 2 bases from J, the gap between germline ends came to 10 bases. The CDR3 consists of 14 residues. Germline values: CDR1 SEHNR, CDR2 FQNEAQ (reference sequence). The CDR3 region is CASSFQGKQETQYF. CDR3 coding DNA: TGTGCCAGCAGCTTCCAGGGGAAGCAAGAGACCCAGTACTTC.

The chain couples TRBV7-3 to TRBJ2-5, with D possibly TRBD2 on 6 matching bases. Deletions cut 4 bases from V and 0 bases from J, with 9 bases between. CDR1 and CDR2 from the germline V gene are SGHTA and FQGTGA. This CDR3 has 14 residues. The CDR3 loop reads CASSSGGNQETQYF. In nucleotides, the CDR3 is TGTGCCAGCAGCTCCGGGGGAAACCAAGAGACCCAGTACTTC.

The gene calls are TRBV12-3 or TRBV12-4 and TRBJ2-1, with 8 bases lining up with TRBD2. The CDR3 consists of 13 residues. Trimming took 6 bases from V and 10 from J; bases not matched to a gene: 8. The CDR3, as DNA: TGTGCCAGCAGCTCGCCGGGGGGGCGCGAGCAGTTCTTC. Encoded protein: CASSSPGGREQFF.

This sequence joins TRBV5-4 and TRBJ2-1; 9 nucleotides agree with TRBD2. The CDR3 is 14 residues long. The V segment lost 2 bases and the J segment 8 bases; nucleotides outside the gene matches: 5. Germline V lookup: CDR1 SGHNT, CDR2 YYREEE (reference sequence). The CDR3 here is CASSFSGSGYEQFF. The CDR3 DNA reads TGTGCCAGCAGCTTTAGCGGGAGCGGTTATGAGCAGTTCTTC. The variable domain in full, completed from reference TRBV5-4 and TRBJ2-1, reads ETGVTQSPTHLIKTRGQQVTLRCSSQSGHNTVSWYQQALGQGPQFIFQYYREEENGRGNFPPRFSGLQFPNYSSELNVNALELDDSALYLCASSFSGSGYEQFFGPGTRLTVL.

The CDR3 loop is CASTPDSTGDEQYF. CDR3 nucleotide sequence: TGTGCCAGCACTCCCGATTCGACAGGGGACGAGCAGTACTTC. V usage is TRBV27 and J usage is TRBJ2-7, with 8 bases lining up with TRBD1. Looked up from germline, CDR1 is MNHEY and CDR2 is SMNVEV (reference sequence). V was clipped by 7 bases and J by 5 bases; unmatched bases: 10. The CDR3 extends over 14 amino acids.

The chain couples TRBV10-3 to TRBJ2-7; no clear D. The CDR3 sequence is 12 residues long. The V end lost 2 bases, the J end lost 3 bases, and 5 bases lay between the germline ends. The germline gives CDR1 ENHRY, CDR2 SYGVKD. CDR3 nucleotides: TGTGCCATCAGTGAGCAGATCTACGAGCAGTACTTC. Its protein is CAISEQIYEQYF.

V and J are TRBV3-1 (or the pseudogene TRBV3-2) and TRBJ1-5, with 8 nucleotides matching TRBD1. V was pared by 3 bases and J by 2 bases, with 6 bases of the junction left unmatched. The CDR3 has 16 amino acids. Germline loops: CDR1 LGHDT, CDR2 YNNKEL (reference sequence). In DNA, the CDR3 is TGTGCCAGCAGCCAGGCGGGGACAGGACGCAATCAGCCCCAGCATTTT. It yields the protein CASSQAGTGRNQPQHF.

The V call is TRBV6-5, the J call TRBJ1-2; the D is unclear. Germline V lookup: CDR1 MNHEY, CDR2 SVGAGI. This CDR3 spans 12 amino acids. Trimming pared 6 bases from V and 10 bases from J, leaving 15 bases between. CDR3 coding DNA: TGTGCCAGCAGAGGAGGGCCGCGTGCCTACACCTTC. This codes for CASRGGPRAYTF.

This rearrangement joins TRBV23-1 to TRBJ1-1, with 7 bases lining up with TRBD1. TRBV23-1 is an open reading frame whose function is uncertain. Trimming at V came to 6 bases and at J to 3 bases, leaving 13 bases not matched to a gene. The CDR3 has 16 residues. In DNA, the CDR3 is TGCGCCAGCAGAAAACAGGGGCTCAAGGGGGACACTGAAGCTTTCTTT. As protein: CASRKQGLKGDTEAFF.

CDR3 nucleotide sequence: TGTGCCAGCAGCTTAGGGCTATTACCTAGCACAGATACGCAGTATTTT. Residues: CASSLGLLPSTDTQYF. The rearrangement links TRBV11-1 to TRBJ2-3; D gene uncertain. Germline CDR1 reads SGHAT; CDR2 reads FQDESV (reference sequence). The CDR3 is made up of 16 amino acids. The germline V and J ends were trimmed by 1 base and 0 bases, with 11 bases remaining between them.

This clone was counted a single time. The CDR3 DNA reads TGCGCCAGCAGCCCCTATACAGGGATCCACGAGCAGTACTTC. It yields the protein CASSPYTGIHEQYF. V and J are TRBV4-1 and TRBJ2-7, with a possible D match to TRBD1 (6 bases). Trimming pared 4 bases from V and 5 bases from J, leaving 15 bases between. The CDR3 length is 14 residues. CDR1 and CDR2 (germline): MGHRA, YSYEKL.

V is TRBV6-2 or TRBV6-3 and J is TRBJ1-3, with 8 bases aligning to TRBD1. V shed 6 bases and J 4 bases; nucleotides not matched to a gene: 20. The V gene's germline CDR1 is MNHEY and CDR2 SVGEGT. This CDR3 is built from 19 residues. The DNA for the CDR3 is TGTGCCAGCAGCCTCGGACAGGGACGTTACCCCACCCTAGGAAACACCATATATTTT. Amino acids: CASSLGQGRYPTLGNTIYF.

About this clone: One junction end does not reproduce the germline sequence, and a read error may be involved. The V and J genes are TRBV19 and TRBJ1-5; perhaps TRBD1 as D (6 bases). The CDR3 totals 14 residues. Germline CDR1 LNHDA, CDR2 SQIVND (reference sequence). CDR3 in amino acids: CASSITGSSQPQHF. In DNA, the CDR3 is TGTGCCAGTAGTATTACAGGGAGCAGTCAGCCCCAGCATTTT.

This chain connects TRBV30 to TRBJ1-5, with TRBD1 matching over 8 bases. This CDR3 spans 14 amino acids. The J segment lost 6 bases and the V segment lost 1 base, leaving 5 bases of the junction unmatched. The V gene's germline CDR1 is GTSNPN and CDR2 SVGIG (reference sequence). CDR3 region: CAWSGQGAAQPQHF. The DNA for the CDR3 is TGTGCCTGGAGTGGCCAGGGGGCGGCTCAGCCCCAGCATTTT.